The source of this T cell receptor (beta chain) is a study of cytomegalovirus exposure and HLA in healthy donors (dated by TCRdb to about 2017). About the investigation overall: An earlier analysis of 587 of the donors reported 276 Gb of sequence data and 95 million to 130 million unique TCR beta sequences obtained from about 179 million T cells. Class I and class II HLA loci were covered by the typing at four-digit resolution. Roughly 5 DR-DQ haplotypes were handled as single units for association and clustering because linkage in the cohort was strong. To predict cytomegalovirus infection status, the study combined high-throughput TCR immunosequencing, statistical association of individual TCRs with disease status, and machine learning. An earlier analysis of roughly 600 of the donors used high-throughput TCR beta sequencing to judge whether each TCR beta V gene segment behaved as functional or pseudogenic. A later analysis re-analyzed previously published TCR beta repertoires from 650 to 800 donors and added high-resolution HLA genotyping to study TCR occurrence patterns. Donor age, sex, ethnicity and CMV serostatus were collected together with the repertoire data. The study profiled the T cell repertoires of under 850 subjects by immunosequencing and related them to cytomegalovirus serostatus. Across 300 to 400 genotyped donors of the cohort, an average of about 240,000 unique TCR beta nucleotide sequences per donor were sequenced, and 15% to 20% of those sequences were non-productive. In the later analysis, no new phenotypic data were used to find candidate immune exposures; instead, reliance was placed on TCR beta sequences and their occurrence across donors. The aim of the study was to test whether cataloging public T cell receptors could identify signatures of past pathogen exposure. A separate validation cohort of about 110 different subjects was used in addition to the 666-subject first cohort. An early release covering 550 to 650 HLA-typed donors comprised about 300 gigabases of sequencing data and around 80 million unique TCR sequences. Of the roughly 420 genotyped donors, less than 85% were placed in the genetic ancestry cluster associated with self-reported Caucasian donors. In a later genetic analysis, genome-wide SNP genotypes for about 65% of the roughly 700 donors were used, and that subset was treated as a discovery cohort. All discovery cohort repertoires had been generated using a single sequencing platform. Typing coverage varied by locus: roughly 620-640 donors for A, B, C, DRB1 and DQB1; 500 to 550 for DQA1; around 610 for DPA1; approximately 470 for DPB1.

Remarks on this clone: What this receptor recognizes is not known. A read error may account for a junction end that differs from germline.

The CDR1 and CDR2 encoded by the germline V gene are MDHEN and SYDVKM. The CDR3 sequence holds 16 residues, the cysteine and phenylalanine included. The kept DNA is CDR3 alone, 48 bases in frame from the first base. The library relied on the immunoSEQ multiplex PCR assay. A mixture of 60 forward primers for TCR Vbeta segments and 13 reverse primers for TCR Jbeta segments was used in the multiplex PCR. Amplification of the CDR3 region of rearranged TCR beta genes was performed with a multiplex PCR assay on genomic DNA. On the Illumina HiSeq System, the amplified TCR beta libraries were sequenced as 87-base-pair reads. On the study's bioinformatics: Across the 670 or so repertoires, a later analysis counted tens of millions of unique TCR beta chains, roughly 11 million of which were shared by at least two donors. To remove PCR and sequencing errors, raw reads were error-corrected and collapsed into unique sequences using a nearest-neighbor algorithm that merged closely related sequences. To assign V, D and J gene segments, CDR3 sequences were aligned to IMGT reference sequences. Each retained sequence needed at least a six-nucleotide match to both a V gene segment and a J gene segment. A rearrangement counted as productive if the CDR3 had no stop codons and remained in frame with V and J, and every other rearrangement counted as non-productive. CDR3 was defined by IMGT convention, running from the second conserved V-encoded cysteine to the conserved J-encoded phenylalanine. The earlier analysis of about 640 of the donors excluded any sequence lacking an unambiguous match to a single V gene segment. An earlier analysis of fewer than 650 of the donors classified V segments as functional when productive rearrangements were above 56.7% and as segregating when the standard deviation between donors was above 5%. A statistical classification framework was built to diagnose cytomegalovirus status from the catalog of TCR beta chain sequences. V and J gene assignment, in a later analysis, came from comparing TCR nucleotide sequences with IMGT/GENE-DB human TR gene sequences. In a later analysis, CDR3 sequences and most-parsimonious VDJ recombination scenarios were assigned using the TCRdist pipeline. A later analysis defined each TCR beta chain by its CDR3 amino acid sequence plus V-gene family, and excluded reads lacking a unique V-gene family. A later analysis removed roughly 590 highly shared, low-generation-probability nucleotide sequences to deal with suspected cross-contamination and a sequencing artifact. For each public chain, a later analysis derived a clonal expansion index from normalized ranks of inferred template counts within each repertoire. Generation probabilities in a later analysis came from a VDJ recombination model fitted to out-of-frame rearrangements, and those results were checked against IGoR. A later analysis scored TCR-TCR, TCR-HLA and TCR-CMV co-occurrence with hypergeometric tests, applying a repertoire-size bias correction to TCR pairs. False discovery rates were estimated in a later analysis by permuting HLA or CMV assignments 20 times. In a later analysis, co-occurring TCRs were grouped with DBSCAN, and TCRdist sequence similarity was added when clustering was performed within HLA-allele-positive subsets. Co-occurrence clustering excluded repertoires with fewer than 30,000 or more than 120,000 public chains, plus five with anomalous nucleotide sharing. TCRdb limited this immuneACCESS table to in-frame rearrangements with V and J called. A share of clones is missing; checked studies link under half to unresolved V genes, and the rest is unexplained. V, J and clone size derive from that table, while D and trimming were established from the DNA sequence. The sample contains fewer than 200,000 clones, 75% of them found a single time. Approximately 2.4% of the sample goes to the ten largest clones.

The cohort comprised hundreds of healthy bone marrow donors. Cohort members were all nominally healthy when sampled, although unrecorded immune exposures were likely present. The donor was CMV seronegative and belonged to the group of 352 seronegative cohort members. A peripheral blood sample was provided by each donor, and peripheral blood mononuclear cells were used for TCR beta sequencing. The Qiagen DNeasy Blood Extraction Kit was used to extract genomic DNA from the blood cell samples. What the study reported, not specific to this receptor: CMV serostatus was the only immune exposure information available for the cohort. In vitro tests confirmed that a few of the cytomegalovirus-associated TCR beta chains recognize cytomegalovirus antigens. A further reported finding was that TCR beta sequences accurately predicted the HLA-A and HLA-B alleles for most subjects in the first cohort. A later genetic analysis associated a missense DCLRE1C variant with V-gene and J-gene trimming of TCR beta chains, and an independent cohort replicated the association. A later analysis found that HLA-associated TCR beta chains were more clonally expanded and had lower generation probabilities than equally common non-associated chains. A later genetic analysis reported fewer N-insertions in productive TCRs among donors in an Asian-associated ancestry cluster than the approximately 700-donor mean. Some IMGT-functional V segments, including TRBV6-2 and TRBV6-3, could not be distinguished by the 87-base-pair reads and were therefore excluded. Presence/absence analyses assumed roughly uniform sequencing depth across donors, an assumption that may not hold. In a later analysis, the rate of TCR association differed among HLA loci, with DRB1 alleles having the most associated TCRs and HLA-C alleles having the fewest. Correlated functional status among segregating V segments might be attributable to linkage disequilibrium, but an unknown experimental factor could not be ruled out. Cytomegalovirus status was reported to be diagnosed by the classifier with high specificity and sensitivity in both the original and validation cohorts. A group of highly shared sequence variants was considered likely to be a technical artifact of the sequencing pipeline. The authors suggested that the approach could potentially be generalized to other disease states and immunological phenotypes. Because HLA typing was missing for some donors at each locus, association tests included only the typed subset. In this cohort, only TCR beta chains were sequenced, and detectable features were limited by the absence of alpha or paired-chain data. A later analysis associated 17,000 or so TCR beta sequences with specific HLA alleles at a false discovery rate of 0.05. In a later analysis, most CMV-associated TCR beta chains were found to appear HLA-restricted, with HLA associations seemingly driven largely by CMV exposure. While some public TCRs were present in many individuals, most TCR sequences turned up only very rarely across donors. Because counts were too low, 15 to 20 rarely observed V segments, including chromosome 9 orphons, were excluded from the earlier analysis of some 590 of the donors. When HLA alleles, especially DR and DQ, strongly co-occurred, attributing TCR associations to individual alleles was difficult. According to a later analysis, parvovirus B19, influenza, CMV and Epstein-Barr virus appeared linked to several top co-occurrence clusters. The study listed 150 to 200 TCR beta chains as associated with cytomegalovirus. Broadly in line with IMGT annotations, most TCR beta V segments showed up in productive rearrangements about 90% or about 30% of the time in an earlier analysis of several hundred of the donors.

What was sequenced was PBMCs. The sequence derives from a female donor in good health and CMV-seronegative. The chain links TRBV28 with TRBJ1-5; a stretch of 11 junction bases matches TRBD1. CDR3 loop: CASRFPGTGGNQPQHF. The DNA is as follows: TGTGCCAGCCGTTTCCCCGGGACAGGGGGAAATCAGCCCCAGCATTTT. When the CDR3 is completed using the reference TRBV28 and TRBJ1-5 genes on either side, the full variable domain is DVKVTQSSRYLVKRTGEKVFLECVQDMDHENMFWYRQDPGLGLRLIYFSYDVKMKEKGDIPEGYSVSREKKERFSLILESASTNQTSMYLCASRFPGTGGNQPQHFGDGTRLSIL.